Presented here are 22 T cell receptor beta chains from one specimen sequenced in a study of metastatic and nonmetastatic thyroid tumors. Every patient was untreated before thyroid surgery. TCRdb re-analyzed the PCR reads through MiXCR. The sample has approximately 30,000 clones, 15% to 20% seen once. Sequencing input: blood. These receptors originate from a female donor with papillary thyroid cancer or a benign thyroid nodule (not recorded which). Some clones in this sample may be carry-over from other donors' samples.

Worth noting for this clone: Sequence at one end of the junction differs from germline and may be a read error. In DNA form, the CDR3 reads TGTGCCAGTAGTGTGTTGTGTTCTGTAAACACCATATATTTT. Its protein product is CASSVLCSVNTIYF. The genes are TRBV19 and TRBJ1-3; D remains unclear. From germline, CDR1 is LNHDA and CDR2 SQIVND (reference sequence). The CDR3 loop spans 14 amino acids. The full variable domain, completed using reference TRBV19 and TRBJ1-3, is DGGITQSPKYLFRKEGQNVTLSCEQNLNHDAMYWYRQDPGQGLRLIYYSQIVNDFQKGDIAEGYSVSREKKESFPLTVTSAQKNPTAFYLCASSVLCSVNTIYFGEGSWLTVV.

The V gene is TRBV3-1, the J gene TRBJ1-2, with 7 positions matching TRBD1. CDR1 LGHDT and CDR2 YNNKEL come from the germline V gene (reference sequence). The CDR3 length is 15 residues. V was clipped by 3 bases and J by 1 base; unmatched bases: 5. CDR3 residues: CASSHRTGFNYGYTF. CDR3 DNA: TGTGCCAGCAGCCACCGGACAGGTTTTAACTATGGCTACACCTTC.

In its sample, this clone was seen a few times. The gene calls are TRBV6-2 or TRBV6-3 and TRBJ2-1; TRBD2 agrees at 10 bases. V lost 6 bases, J lost 5 bases, and 7 bases stayed unmatched. CDR3 length: 15 residues. CDR1 and CDR2 from the germline V gene are MNHEY and SVGEGT. CDR3 protein: CASRQGLAAHNEQFF. Written as DNA, the CDR3 is TGTGCCAGCAGACAAGGACTAGCGGCCCACAATGAGCAGTTCTTC.

This clone was recorded many times. The chain uses TRBV18 and TRBJ1-2, with TRBD1 matching over 7 bases. V trimming: 5 bases; J trimming: 3 bases; junction bases outside the gene matches: 3. CDR1 is KGHSH and CDR2 is LQKENI in the germline V gene. CDR3 size: 13 residues. CDR3 DNA: TGTGCCAGCTCATCCGGACAGGACTATGGCTACACCTTC. Translation gives CASSSGQDYGYTF.

J is TRBJ1-2 and V is TRBV7-8, with 8 bases lining up with TRBD1. The length of the CDR3 is 18 residues. Germline assignment: CDR1 SGHVS and CDR2 FQNEAQ. V trimming: 0 bases; J trimming: 7 bases; junction bases outside the gene matches: 16. DNA for the CDR3: TGTGCCAGCAGCTTAGCGCTCCACAGGGGGGAGCATCGGGGTGGCTACACCTTC. This translates into CASSLALHRGEHRGGYTF.

Many counts were recorded for this clone. The V gene is TRBV14, the J gene TRBJ1-1; a possible D gene is TRBD1 (6 bases). V lost 3 bases and J lost 4, with 15 bases in between. The CDR3 contains 15 residues. The germline V gene has CDR1 SGHDN and CDR2 FVKESK. The CDR3 sequence is CASSQLQGGGTEAFF. In DNA form, the CDR3 reads TGTGCCAGCAGCCAGTTACAGGGCGGCGGCACTGAAGCTTTCTTT.

Concerning this clone itself: A much larger clone sits a single nucleotide away, making a read error possible. Given the absence of the conserved phenylalanine or tryptophan at the CDR3 end, a read error is likely. The rearrangement links TRBV11-2 to TRBJ2-7; unclear D gene. This CDR3 spans 16 amino acids. Germline CDR1 SGHAT, CDR2 FQNNGV. Between the trimmed V and J ends, which lost 2 bases and 4 bases, there was a span of 18 bases. Here the CDR3 DNA reads TGTGCCAGCAGCTTAACACCCTCCTTCGAGGTATACGAGCAGTACCTC. This encodes CASSLTPSFEVYEQYL.

About this clone itself: It may be a read error: a sequence one base away is much more abundant. This same CDR3 is encoded by further DNA sequences in the sample. The chain recombines TRBV12-3 or TRBV12-4 with TRBJ2-1; D is perhaps TRBD2 (5 bases). The V end lost 6 bases, the J end lost 2 bases, and 17 bases lay between the germline ends. The CDR3 length is 16 residues. CDR3 coding DNA: TGTGCCAGCAGCCCCAGCGGTGGGTTCGCCTACAATGAGCAGTTCTTC. Translating it yields CASSPSGGFAYNEQFF.

This clone was recorded many times. The chain employs TRBV19 and TRBJ1-2; TRBD1 aligns across 7 bases. This CDR3 spans 14 amino acids. CDR1 LNHDA and CDR2 SQIVND come from the germline V gene (reference sequence). J gave up 3 bases and V 3 bases, and 4 bases lay outside the gene matches. CDR3 DNA sequence: TGTGCCAGTAGTATCATAGGGGGCGACTATGGCTACACCTTC. Translation: CASSIIGGDYGYTF.

At least ten counts were recorded for this clone. J is TRBJ2-2 and V is TRBV5-6; tentatively, D is TRBD2 (7 bases). V lost 0 bases, J lost 0 bases, and 12 bases lay in between. This CDR3 comprises 17 residues. Germline CDR1 reads SGHDT; CDR2 reads YYEEEE. The CDR3 is CASSLGPGGANTGELFF. CDR3 coding DNA: TGTGCCAGCAGCTTGGGGCCGGGGGGCGCGAACACCGGGGAGCTGTTTTTT.

This clone is medium-sized in the sample. V gene TRBV12-3 or TRBV12-4 combines with J gene TRBJ2-7; D is possibly TRBD1 or TRBD2 (6 bases each). Trimming removed 6 bases from V and 6 bases from J, with 15 bases in between. There are 13 residues in the CDR3. The CDR3 spells CASSREQGLEQYF. The DNA of the CDR3 is TGTGCCAGCAGCCGCGAACAGGGACTCGAGCAGTACTTC.

This chain links TRBV6-1 with TRBJ2-2, with 8 bases identical to TRBD2. The CDR3 runs 14 residues. Unmatched junction bases numbered 4, after V lost 6 bases and J lost 4 bases. Germline loops: CDR1 MNHNS, CDR2 SASEGT. CDR3 sequence (DNA): TGTGCCAGCAGCCTTAGCGGGGTCACCGGGGAGCTGTTTTTT. Its translation is CASSLSGVTGELFF.

This clone was seen more than once but under ten times. This chain links TRBV6-2 or TRBV6-3 with TRBJ2-1; D call uncertain. The CDR3 consists of 14 residues. Trimming took 0 bases from V and 9 from J, leaving 12 bases between them. The V gene's germline CDR1 is MNHEY and CDR2 SVGEGT. DNA for the CDR3: TGTGCCAGCAGTTACTCAGGTACTAACAGTGAGCAGTTCTTC. It specifies CASSYSGTNSEQFF.

This clone has ten or more counts. The same CDR3 is also encoded by other DNA sequences in this sample. The chain joins TRBV28 to TRBJ1-1, with 9 nucleotides matching TRBD1. Looked up from germline, CDR1 is MDHEN and CDR2 is SYDVKM. This CDR3 comprises 17 residues. Germline trimming cut 5 bases from V and 1 base from J; bases unmatched to any gene: 11. CDR3 sequence reads: CASSLRGTGYWNTEAFF. DNA for the CDR3: TGTGCCAGCAGTCTAAGGGGGACAGGGTATTGGAACACTGAAGCTTTCTTT.

The chain links TRBV29-1 to TRBJ2-2; a weak D match, TRBD1 (5 bases). Germline CDR1 is SQVTM and CDR2 is ANQGSEA. V was clipped by 8 bases and J by 6 bases, with 13 bases between them. The CDR3 runs 12 residues. In nucleotides, the CDR3 is TGCAGCCTCGAAACAGGTGCCGGGGAGCTGTTTTTT. Protein product: CSLETGAGELFF.

This clone was found many times. The chain joins TRBV3-1 to TRBJ2-7, with D hard to call. The CDR3 contains 14 residues. V was cut by 1 base and J by 7 bases, with 14 bases left in between. Germline V gene data show CDR1 as LGHDT and CDR2 as YNNKEL (reference sequence). CDR3 nucleotides: TGTGCCAGCAGCCAAGGTGTCTCCTCCGGGGAGCAGTACTTC. Its translation: CASSQGVSSGEQYF.

About this clone: This may arise from a read error, as a much more abundant clone is one base away. The chain couples TRBV5-4 to TRBJ1-2; D is undetermined. CDR3 length: 14 amino acids. Trimming shortened V by 2 bases and J by 8 bases, and 16 bases separated the two germline ends. Germline V lookup: CDR1 SGHNT, CDR2 YYREEE (reference sequence). CDR3 sequence (DNA): TGTGCCAGCAGCTTCGGGTCACTTTCGTCGGGCTACACCTTC. It codes for CASSFGSLSSGYTF.

This clone has ten or more counts. The chain recombines TRBV18 with TRBJ2-5; D unresolved. Trimming removed 0 bases from V and 5 bases from J, with 16 bases in between. Germline CDR1 is KGHSH and CDR2 is LQKENI. The CDR3 spans 16 residues. CDR3 sequence (DNA): TGTGCCAGCTCACCACCTGATACCTCCATTAGGGAGACCCAGTACTTC. Its translation is CASSPPDTSIRETQYF.

This clone occurred a few times. The chain has TRBV19 and TRBJ1-4; TRBD1 might be the D (5 bases). Trimming shortened V by 7 bases and J by 10 bases, and 19 bases separated the two germline ends. CDR3 size: 14 residues. The germline gives CDR1 LNHDA, CDR2 SQIVND (reference sequence). CDR3 coding DNA: TGTGCCAGTACGGAACTGGGCCAGGGAGGAAAACTGTTTTTT. Its translation is CASTELGQGGKLFF.

A single count supports this clone. The V and J genes are TRBV9 and TRBJ2-3, with a possible D match to TRBD2 (5 bases). Trimming stripped 5 bases from V and 2 bases from J, with 18 bases between. This CDR3 has 16 amino acids. Germline CDR1 is SGDLS and CDR2 is YYNGEE. CDR3 nucleotides: TGTGCCAGCAGAGTAAAGGCTAGAGGGCTCACAGATACGCAGTATTTT. Translated, it gives CASRVKARGLTDTQYF.

This clone was seen repeatedly, ten times or more. This chain links TRBV20-1 with TRBJ1-5; D remains unclear. Trimming took 3 bases from V and 0 from J, leaving 12 bases between them. The CDR3 is 15 residues long. The germline V gene has CDR1 DFQATT and CDR2 SNEGSKA (reference sequence). DNA of the CDR3: TGCAGTGCTAGGGGTGGGATTTATAGCAATCAGCCCCAGCATTTT. Translating it yields CSARGGIYSNQPQHF.

This clone was seen repeatedly, ten times or more. This chain joins TRBV2 and TRBJ2-2; D call uncertain. Germline CDR1 is SNHLY and CDR2 is FYNNEI. The CDR3 is made up of 15 amino acids. V dropped 6 bases and J dropped 3 bases, with 14 bases sitting between them. The CDR3 nucleotides are TGTGCCAGCAGAGCACCCCGTGGGGACACCGGGGAGCTGTTTTTT. Translation: CASRAPRGDTGELFF.